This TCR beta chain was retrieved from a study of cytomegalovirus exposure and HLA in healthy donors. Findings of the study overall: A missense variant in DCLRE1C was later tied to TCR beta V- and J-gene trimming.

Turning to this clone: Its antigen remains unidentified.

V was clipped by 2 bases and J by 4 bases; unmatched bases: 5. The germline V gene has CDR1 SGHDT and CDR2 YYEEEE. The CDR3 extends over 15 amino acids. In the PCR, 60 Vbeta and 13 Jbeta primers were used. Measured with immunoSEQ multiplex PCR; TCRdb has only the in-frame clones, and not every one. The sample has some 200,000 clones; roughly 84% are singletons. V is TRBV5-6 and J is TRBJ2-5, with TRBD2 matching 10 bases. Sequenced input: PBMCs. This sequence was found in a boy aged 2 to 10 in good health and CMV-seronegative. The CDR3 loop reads CASSLAGGKRETQYF. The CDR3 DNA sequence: TGTGCCAGCAGCTTAGCGGGAGGGAAGAGAGAGACCCAGTACTTC.